Included here is one T cell receptor beta chain sequence, with context. Its antigen is not known. These data originate in a study of T cells in localized non-small cell lung cancer. The table came from immunoSEQ multiplex PCR; TCRdb's copy has only in-frame clones and leaves some out. Seen here are approximately 57,000 clones, about nine tenths observed once, and the top ten hold 4.5% to 5.5%. Study-level points and caveats: Overall survival was longer when the density of T cells in the blood was higher. The study detected a median approximately 57 of the top 100 tumor clones in adjacent lung. Highest T cell clonality was seen in uninvolved adjacent lung, surpassing that measured in tumor.

The J segment lost 2 bases and the V segment lost 1 base, leaving 4 bases of the junction unmatched. There are 15 residues in the CDR3. The germline V gene has CDR1 SGHRS and CDR2 YFSETQ. The source was peripheral blood, collected before any cancer treatment. This TCR came from a woman aged 35 to 75 with stage I lung adenocarcinoma. The chain is built from TRBV5-1 and TRBJ2-3, with TRBD2 matching over 7 bases. Written as DNA, the CDR3 is TGCGCCAGCAGCTTGAGCGGGGATTACACAGATACGCAGTATTTT. Encoded protein: CASSLSGDYTDTQYF.